This TCR beta chain comes out of a study of OX40 agonist ivuxolimab in advanced cancers. Across the study: Patients were treated with ivuxolimab, an agonistic anti-OX40 (CD134) antibody. Two patients with cutaneous melanoma and one with hepatocellular carcinoma, three in total, showed partial responses.

The CDR3 has 15 residues. V shed 5 bases and J 0 bases; nucleotides not matched to a gene: 6. CDR1 is SEHNR, CDR2 FQNEAQ, per germline (reference sequence). Assay used: immunoSEQ multiplex PCR; TCRdb lists only in-frame clones, some missing. The repertoire holds almost 70,000 clones, with about 80% as singletons. Study-wide points: Low normalized T-cell clonal expansion also characterized some of the nonresponders.

As regards this clone: Its cognate antigen is unknown.

The chain has TRBV7-9 and TRBJ2-5, with 7 bases that match TRBD2. This receptor was obtained from an adult with an advanced solid tumor such as melanoma, head and neck, liver or kidney cancer. Sequenced here: CD4+ or CD8+ T cells sorted from blood, sampled in a trial of the OX40 agonist ivuxolimab. In DNA form, the CDR3 reads TGTGCCAGCAGCATACGGGGAGGGTACCAAGAGACCCAGTACTTC. It yields the protein CASSIRGGYQETQYF.